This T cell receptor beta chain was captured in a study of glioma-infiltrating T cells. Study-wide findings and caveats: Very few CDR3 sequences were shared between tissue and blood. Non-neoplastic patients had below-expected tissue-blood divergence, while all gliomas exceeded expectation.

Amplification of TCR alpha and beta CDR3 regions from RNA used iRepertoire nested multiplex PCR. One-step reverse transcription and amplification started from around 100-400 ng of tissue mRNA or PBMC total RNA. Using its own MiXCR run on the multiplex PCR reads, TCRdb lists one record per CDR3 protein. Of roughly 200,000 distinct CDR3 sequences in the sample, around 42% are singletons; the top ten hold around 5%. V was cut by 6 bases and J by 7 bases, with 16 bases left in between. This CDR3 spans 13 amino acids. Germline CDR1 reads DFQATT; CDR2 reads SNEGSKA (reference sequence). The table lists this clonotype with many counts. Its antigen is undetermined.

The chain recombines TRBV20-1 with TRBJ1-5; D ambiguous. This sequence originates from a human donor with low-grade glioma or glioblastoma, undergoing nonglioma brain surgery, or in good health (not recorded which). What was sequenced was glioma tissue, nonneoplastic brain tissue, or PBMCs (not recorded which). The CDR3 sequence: CSARSSGSQPQHF. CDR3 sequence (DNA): TGCAGTGCCCGGAGCAGTGGGTCCCAGCCCCAGCATTTT.